The next 9 T cell receptor beta chains were all read from a single sample in a study of preoperative IRX-2 immunotherapy in early breast cancer. Noted treatment: preoperative locoregional IRX-2 cytokine immunotherapy. Sequencing was performed with immunoSEQ multiplex PCR; in TCRdb, only in-frame clones are kept and a portion is missing. The sample carries about 23,000 clones, around 96% recorded once. The starting material was tumor tissue, obtained after IRX-2 immunotherapy. Receptors originate from a human donor with breast cancer.

This chain connects TRBV28 to TRBJ2-7; possible D gene TRBD1, 6 bases. Germline V CDR1 and CDR2: MDHEN, SYDVKM. The CDR3 has 15 residues. With 6 bases removed from V and 0 bases from J, the gap between germline ends came to 15 bases. As DNA, the CDR3 is TGTGCCAGCAGCCGCCCCCGGACAGCCTCCTACGAGCAGTACTTC. This translates into CASSRPRTASYEQYF.

This chain uses TRBV10-3 with TRBJ1-1; no reliable D call. The CDR3 totals 15 residues. V was cut by 3 bases and J by 1 base, with 12 bases left in between. CDR1 and CDR2 from the germline V gene are ENHRY and SYGVKD. The CDR3 is CAISDDSHPNTEAFF. CDR3 sequence (DNA): TGTGCCATCAGTGACGATAGTCATCCGAACACTGAAGCTTTCTTT.

The rearrangement uses TRBV18 and TRBJ1-5; D may be TRBD1 (5 bases). This CDR3 spans 15 amino acids. The germline V gene has CDR1 KGHSH and CDR2 LQKENI. V was pared by 3 bases and J by 6 bases, with 15 bases between. This CDR3 is CASSPSSGIGQPQHF. The CDR3 DNA reads TGTGCCAGCTCACCGAGTTCAGGGATCGGTCAGCCCCAGCATTTT.

CDR3 protein: CASSYSSDSEAFF. CDR3 in DNA: TGTGCCAGCAGTTACTCGAGCGACAGTGAAGCTTTCTTT. V usage is TRBV6-6 and J usage is TRBJ1-1; possibly TRBD1 for D (5 bases). In germline, CDR1 is MNHNY, CDR2 SVGAGI (reference sequence). V was cut by 0 bases and J by 7 bases, with 9 bases left in between. This CDR3 has 13 residues.

The rearrangement uses TRBV21-1 and TRBJ2-4; the DNA was not compared with TRBD2, the D call given in the table. TRBV21-1 counts as a pseudogene. The CDR3 sequence is 18 residues long. In nucleotides, the CDR3 is TGTGCCAGCAGCAAAAAAGGGGGGGAGGGGGTAGCCAAAAACATTCAGTACTTC. Residues: CASSKKGGEGVAKNIQYF.

V usage is TRBV7-9 and J usage is TRBJ2-5; D may be TRBD1 or TRBD2 (5 bases each). V was clipped by 1 base and J by 7 bases, with 10 bases between them. The germline CDR1 and CDR2 sequences are SEHNR and FQNEAQ (reference sequence). This CDR3 contains 13 residues. The CDR3 coding sequence is TGTGCCAGCAGCTTAGGGGACCCGCGGACCCAGTACTTC. Translated, it gives CASSLGDPRTQYF.

The V and J genes are TRBV19 and TRBJ1-4; D is uncertain. The CDR3 loop spans 13 amino acids. Germline V gene lookup returns CDR1 LNHDA and CDR2 SQIVND (reference sequence). V was shortened by 8 bases and J by 7 bases, with 14 bases between the two germline ends. The DNA for the CDR3 is TGTGCCAGTCTACGGAGGGATAGTGAAAAACTGTTTTTT. Translating gives CASLRRDSEKLFF.

The rearrangement joins TRBV7-2 to TRBJ2-1, with TRBD2 matching 8 bases. CDR1 and CDR2 (germline): SGHTA, FQGNSA. CDR3 length equals 15 residues. V shed 5 bases, J shed 4 bases, and the junction held 7 bases outside the gene matches. Written as DNA, the CDR3 is TGTGCCAGCAGCGAAACTAGCGGACTTTACAATGAGCAGTTCTTC. Translating gives CASSETSGLYNEQFF.

The chain recombines TRBV19 with TRBJ1-2; weak D call: TRBD1 (6 bases). Per germline, CDR1 LNHDA and CDR2 SQIVND (reference sequence). This CDR3 comprises 15 residues. Trimming took off 5 bases at V and 4 bases at J, with 17 bases between the two ends. The DNA for the CDR3 is TGTGCCAGTAGTGTCGACAGGTTAGGTTTCTATGGCTACACCTTC. Its translation is CASSVDRLGFYGYTF.